This T cell receptor (beta chain) originates from a study of blood T cell repertoires in COVID-19. Looking at the study overall: Samples representing acute and convalescent COVID-19 were sourced from the United States, Italy and Spain. PBMCs, B-cell-depleted T cells, or T cells provided the cDNA or gDNA that made up the material.

The germline V gene has CDR1 KGHDR and CDR2 SFDVKD. Trimming cost V 1 base and J 2 bases, with 5 bases left between them. The CDR3 totals 14 residues. Authors' analysis steps: Nucleated cell number was recorded as an estimate derived from reference gene primer amplification. Profiled with immunoSEQ multiplex PCR; TCRdb holds only in-frame clones, not every one. That table is the source of V, J and clone size, and D and trimming were worked out from the DNA. The sample carries about 160,000 clones, 70% to 90% recorded once. Sequencing was carried out using peripheral blood. The clonotype was recovered from a man in his forties or fifties with acute or convalescent COVID-19. The rearrangement links TRBV24-1 to TRBJ1-5; D is uncertain. CDR3 loop: CATSDLEGNQPQHF. The DNA of the CDR3 is TGTGCCACCAGTGATTTAGAGGGCAATCAGCCCCAGCATTTT.